This passage covers 5 T cell receptor beta chains from one sample sequenced in a study of blood T cells in healthy people across ages. Combining a sample-barcoded 5' primer with a J-beta primer mix, a second PCR ran for about 6 to 11 cycles. In TCRdb, the 5' RACE reads were re-called with MiXCR into one record per CDR3 protein. The data hold about 1.8 million distinct CDR3 sequences, with around half observed a single time. The source material was blood. The receptors were gathered from a woman between 40 and 55 years old in good health.

This clonotype has just one count. The V call is TRBV25-1, the J call TRBJ1-4, with 7 positions matching TRBD1. The junction had 7 bases not matched to a gene; V was cut back by 2 bases and J by 7 bases. In germline, CDR1 is MGHDK, CDR2 SYGVNS. This CDR3 has 15 amino acids. CDR3 sequence: CASSEDRELSEKLFF. The CDR3 DNA reads as TGTGCCAGCAGTGAAGACAGGGAGCTAAGTGAAAAACTGTTTTTT. Full variable domain (missing parts from reference TRBV25-1 and TRBJ1-4): EADIYQTPRYLVIGTGKKITLECSQTMGHDKMYWYQQDPGMELHLIHYSYGVNSTEKGDLSSESTVSRIRTEHFPLTLESARPSHTSQYLCASSEDRELSEKLFFGSGTQLSVL.

V and J are TRBV2 and TRBJ1-2, with TRBD1 identical over 10 bases. This CDR3 is 15 amino acids long. Germline V gene data show CDR1 as SNHLY and CDR2 as FYNNEI. Trimming at V came to 5 bases and at J to 8 bases, leaving 11 bases not matched to a gene. Written as DNA, the CDR3 is TGTGCCAGCAGTCCCAACCGACAGGGGGCTAGGGGCTACACCTTC. Translated: CASSPNRQGARGYTF.

The chain has TRBV5-1 and TRBJ2-3; 10 bases are shared with TRBD1. The CDR3 length is 14 residues. V was pared by 4 bases and J by 4 bases, with 3 bases of the junction left unmatched. Germline V gives CDR1 SGHRS, CDR2 YFSETQ. CDR3 residues: CASSHDRGPDTQYF. In nucleotides, the CDR3 is TGCGCCAGCAGCCACGACAGGGGGCCAGATACGCAGTATTTT. The full variable domain, in which reference TRBV5-1 and TRBJ2-3 provide the parts outside the CDR3, is KAGVTQTPRYLIKTRGQQVTLSCSPISGHRSVSWYQQTPGQGLQFLFEYFSETQRNKGNFPGRFSGRQFSNSRSEMNVSTLELGDSALYLCASSHDRGPDTQYFGPGTRLTVL.

The J gene is TRBJ1-4, the V gene TRBV5-6; D is unclear. V lost 4 bases, J lost 7 bases, and 14 bases lay in between. Germline CDR1 reads SGHDT; CDR2 reads YYEEEE. The CDR3 covers 14 residues. CDR3 coding DNA: TGTGCCAGCAGCAACAGCCCTTTGATTGAAAAACTGTTTTTT. Translated, it gives CASSNSPLIEKLFF.

The chain combines TRBV6-2 or TRBV6-3 with TRBJ1-1; D is uncertain. CDR1 and CDR2 from the germline V gene are MNHEY and SVGEGT. This CDR3 has 16 residues. V lost 0 bases to trimming and J lost 0 bases, with 11 bases between them. CDR3: CASSYSNIEVNTEAFF. The CDR3, as DNA: TGTGCCAGCAGTTACTCGAATATCGAAGTGAACACTGAAGCTTTCTTT.